Presented here are 26 T cell receptor beta chains from one specimen sequenced in a study of cytomegalovirus exposure and HLA in healthy donors. PCR was performed using 60 Vbeta and 13 Jbeta primers. The assay was immunoSEQ multiplex PCR, and TCRdb's table has in-frame clones only and misses some. Of 150,000 to 200,000 clones in the sample, 78% were seen once. Sequencing was done on a sample of PBMCs. The receptor source for this set is a woman aged 30 to 39 in good health and CMV-seropositive.

The genes are TRBV7-8 and TRBJ2-3; 14 nucleotides line up with TRBD2. Germline values: CDR1 SGHVS, CDR2 FQNEAQ. The CDR3 runs 15 residues. Trimming removed 5 bases from V and 10 bases from J; junction bases left unmatched: 8. The CDR3 reads CASSPGLAGGIAQYF. DNA for the CDR3: TGTGCCAGCAGCCCCGGACTAGCGGGGGGAATTGCGCAGTATTTT.

This clone was recorded once. V usage is TRBV11-2 and J usage is TRBJ1-1; 9 bases map to TRBD1. The CDR3 sequence is 14 residues long. With V trimmed by 5 bases and J by 11 bases, 12 bases remained unmatched. Germline V gene sequence: CDR1 SGHAT, CDR2 FQNNGV. The DNA for the CDR3 is TGTGCCAGCAGCCCATCCAGCGGGACAGGGCGGGCTTTCTTT. It codes for CASSPSSGTGRAFF.

CDR3 residues: CASNSALAGGRDEQFF. DNA for the CDR3: TGTGCCAGCAACTCCGCGCTAGCGGGAGGGCGCGATGAGCAGTTCTTC. The V and J genes are TRBV5-6 and TRBJ2-1, with TRBD2 identical over 12 bases. Per the germline V gene, CDR1 is SGHDT and CDR2 is YYEEEE. The CDR3 runs 16 residues. V shed 6 bases, J shed 8 bases, and the junction held 12 bases outside the gene matches.

This clone showed up just once. The V call is TRBV18, the J call TRBJ1-1; a possible D gene is TRBD1 (5 bases). Deletions cut 2 bases from V and 11 bases from J, with 12 bases between. Germline CDR1 and CDR2: KGHSH and LQKENI. The CDR3 totals 12 residues. The CDR3 here is CASSPFLQAAFF. The CDR3 DNA reads TGTGCCAGCTCACCATTTTTACAGGCGGCTTTCTTT.

The genes are TRBV4-1 and TRBJ2-5, with D tentatively TRBD2 (5 bases). CDR1 and CDR2 (germline): MGHRA, YSYEKL. The length of the CDR3 is 17 residues. Trimming pared 3 bases from V and 0 bases from J, leaving 17 bases between. The CDR3 nucleotides are TGCGCCAGCAGCCATCCCCGGACGGGAAACCACCAAGAGACCCAGTACTTC. Protein product: CASSHPRTGNHQETQYF.

The V and J genes are TRBV5-1 and TRBJ2-3; 9 bases align to TRBD2. The CDR3 is made up of 15 amino acids. The J segment lost 1 base and the V segment lost 4 bases, leaving 4 bases of the junction unmatched. Germline V gene data show CDR1 as SGHRS and CDR2 as YFSETQ. The CDR3 reads CASSVGGRGTDTQYF. CDR3 nucleotide sequence: TGCGCCAGCAGCGTCGGCGGGAGGGGCACAGATACGCAGTATTTT.

This clone was observed a few times. The V call is TRBV19, the J call TRBJ1-6, with D uncertain. From germline, CDR1 is LNHDA and CDR2 SQIVND (reference sequence). The V end lost 3 bases, the J end lost 11 bases, and 8 bases lay between the germline ends. The CDR3 length is 12 residues. DNA of the CDR3: TGTGCCAGTAGTATTCTAGGAGCACCCCTCCACTTT. Translating it yields CASSILGAPLHF.

This clone was recorded a few times. The chain has TRBV4-1 and TRBJ1-1, with D unresolved. CDR1 is MGHRA, CDR2 YSYEKL, per germline. The V gene lost 6 bases and the J gene lost 0 bases, with 14 bases spanning the gap. This CDR3 has 15 amino acids. This chain's CDR3 is CASSPQVSLNTEAFF. CDR3 nucleotide sequence: TGCGCCAGCAGTCCTCAGGTATCCTTGAACACTGAAGCTTTCTTT.

This clone is labeled as medium-sized. The CDR3 loop is CASRQQGVYGYTF. The CDR3 DNA is TGTGCCAGTAGGCAACAGGGAGTGTATGGCTACACCTTC. The genes are TRBV19 and TRBJ1-2, with D perhaps matching TRBD1 (6 bases). This CDR3 spans 13 amino acids. Germline CDR1 and CDR2: LNHDA and SQIVND (reference sequence). V gave up 6 bases and J gave up 5 bases, with 13 bases separating them.

As to this clone: The sample holds other DNA sequences that translate to the same CDR3. V is TRBV7-8 and J is TRBJ2-7, with 9 bases lining up with TRBD1. The ends lost 5 bases at V and 2 bases at J; junction bases unmatched: 4. Germline V gene lookup returns CDR1 SGHVS and CDR2 FQNEAQ. The CDR3 is 14 amino acids. The chain's CDR3 is CASSLGTGPYEQYF. CDR3 sequence (DNA): TGTGCCAGCAGCCTGGGGACAGGGCCCTACGAGCAGTACTTC.

The chain carries TRBV5-8 and TRBJ1-4; D not certain. Germline CDR1 reads SGHTS; CDR2 reads YDEGEE. This CDR3 comprises 15 residues. Trimming removed 3 bases from V and 7 bases from J, with 16 bases in between. Written as DNA, the CDR3 is TGTGCCAGCAGCTCGTCCCCGGTTTTTAGTGAAAAACTGTTTTTT. Translation: CASSSSPVFSEKLFF.

About this clone itself: The DNA is left out, because the CDR3 cannot be placed on it with certainty; the CDR3 is given as TCRdb lists it. This chain connects TRBV5-1 to TRBJ2-2; the DNA was not compared with TRBD1, the D call given in the table. Germline CDR1 and CDR2: SGHRS and YFSETQ. The CDR3 is 15 amino acids in total, end residues counted. CDR3: CASILGTGGAGELFF.

This chain connects TRBV10-3 to TRBJ2-1; weak D call: TRBD2 (5 bases). In germline, CDR1 is ENHRY, CDR2 SYGVKD. V was clipped by 6 bases and J by 7 bases, with 16 bases between them. The CDR3 has 14 residues. CDR3 sequence: CAIRNGGPGNEQFF. The CDR3 coding sequence is TGTGCCATCAGAAATGGCGGGCCGGGGAATGAGCAGTTCTTC.

This clone was observed a handful of times. The chain uses TRBV5-6 and TRBJ1-1; 7 nucleotides align to TRBD1. The CDR3 contains 14 residues. V gave up 4 bases and J gave up 1 base; unmatched junction bases: 4. Looked up from germline, CDR1 is SGHDT and CDR2 is YYEEEE. The CDR3 DNA reads as TGTGCCAGCAGCATCCGGGACAGGAACACTGAAGCTTTCTTT. Its translation: CASSIRDRNTEAFF.

V is TRBV27 and J is TRBJ2-5; a weak D match, TRBD2 (7 bases). The germline V gene encodes CDR1 MNHEY and CDR2 SMNVEV (reference sequence). This CDR3 has 15 amino acids. V lost 6 bases and J lost 7, with 21 bases in between. CDR3 sequence: CASSTLGGVGGTQYF. CDR3 bases: TGTGCCAGCAGCACTCTAGGGGGGGTGGGTGGGACCCAGTACTTC.

This clone occurred a few times. This rearrangement joins TRBV5-6 to TRBJ2-7; tentative D call: TRBD2 (5 bases). This CDR3 region has 15 residues. V lost 2 bases and J 2 bases, leaving 14 bases between the germline ends. Germline assignment: CDR1 SGHDT and CDR2 YYEEEE. The CDR3 is CASSFQSGRAYEQYF. As DNA, the CDR3 is TGTGCCAGCAGCTTCCAAAGCGGACGGGCCTACGAGCAGTACTTC.

V usage is TRBV6-5 and J usage is TRBJ2-5; 9 bases line up with TRBD2. CDR1 MNHEY and CDR2 SVGAGI come from the germline V gene. The CDR3 has 15 amino acids. Trimming took 2 bases from V and 5 from J; bases not matched to a gene: 6. CDR3 nucleotide sequence: TGTGCCAGCAGTTACCGGGCGGGAGGGGTGGAGACCCAGTACTTC. It encodes CASSYRAGGVETQYF.

The chain couples TRBV27 to TRBJ2-1, with unresolved D. Germline V lookup: CDR1 MNHEY, CDR2 SMNVEV (reference sequence). CDR3 size: 11 residues. V shed 8 bases and J shed 5 bases, with 7 bases lying between them. This chain's CDR3 is CASGGNNEQFF. The CDR3 bases are TGTGCCAGCGGCGGAAACAATGAGCAGTTCTTC.

V usage is TRBV6-6 and J usage is TRBJ1-4; D uncertain. This CDR3 is 14 amino acids long. The germline gives CDR1 MNHNY, CDR2 SVGAGI (reference sequence). Trimming took off 4 bases at V and 0 bases at J, with 6 bases between the two ends. CDR3 protein: CASSSFSTNEKLFF. The CDR3, as DNA: TGTGCCAGCAGTTCCTTTTCAACTAATGAAAAACTGTTTTTT.

The chain joins TRBV6-6 to TRBJ2-3; TRBD2 might be the D (6 bases). The V end was cut by 10 bases, the J end by 0 bases, with 14 bases between. The germline gives CDR1 MNHNY, CDR2 SVGAGI (reference sequence). CDR3 length: 14 residues. In DNA, the CDR3 is TGTGCCACCAGATTCGGAGGGAGCACAGATACGCAGTATTTT. It specifies CATRFGGSTDTQYF.

This chain joins TRBV6-1 and TRBJ2-7; 8 bases agree with TRBD1. The V and J ends lost 6 bases and 6 bases, in that order; junction bases with no gene match: 13. The germline CDR1 and CDR2 sequences are MNHNS and SASEGT. The CDR3 is 15 amino acids. CDR3 DNA: TGTGCCAGCAGAGCCAGACAGGGGAGGTCGGGCGAGCAGTACTTC. Its translation is CASRARQGRSGEQYF.

The count of this clone is one. The chain recombines TRBV19 with TRBJ1-1; tentatively, D is TRBD1 (6 bases). The CDR3 is made up of 15 amino acids. Trimming pared 5 bases from V and 10 bases from J, leaving 23 bases between. From germline, CDR1 is LNHDA and CDR2 SQIVND (reference sequence). The CDR3 spells CASSETGLTIPGAFF. The CDR3 DNA reads TGTGCCAGTAGTGAAACAGGGTTGACGATTCCTGGAGCTTTCTTT.

The J gene is TRBJ1-2, the V gene TRBV6-1; TRBD1 matches at 8 bases. Unmatched junction bases numbered 6, after V lost 6 bases and J lost 0 bases. The CDR3 loop spans 15 amino acids. Germline V gene lookup returns CDR1 MNHNS and CDR2 SASEGT. The CDR3 nucleotides are TGTGCCAGCAGGCGACAGGGGAACACTAACTATGGCTACACCTTC. Translated: CASRRQGNTNYGYTF.

The chain recombines TRBV6-5 with TRBJ2-3, with TRBD1 as a possible D gene (5 bases). Germline V gene data show CDR1 as MNHEY and CDR2 as SVGAGI. The CDR3 runs 14 residues. V dropped 5 bases and J dropped 2 bases, with 11 bases sitting between them. CDR3 residues: CASSRGKPTDTQYF. The CDR3 DNA reads TGTGCCAGCAGTAGGGGCAAACCCACAGATACGCAGTATTTT.

This sequence joins TRBV12-5 and TRBJ1-3; the D is unclear. V was trimmed by 4 bases and J by 0 bases, leaving 19 bases between them. CDR3 length: 18 amino acids. Germline values: CDR1 LGHNT, CDR2 FRNRAP. This chain's CDR3 is CASGCASSWAASGNTIYF. The CDR3 coding sequence is TGTGCTAGTGGTTGCGCCTCATCCTGGGCAGCCTCTGGAAACACCATATATTTT.

This clone was picked up a small number of times. V and J are TRBV6-5 and TRBJ1-1; no clear D gene. The V end lost 10 bases, the J end lost 2 bases, and 8 bases lay between the germline ends. Germline CDR1 is MNHEY and CDR2 is SVGAGI. The CDR3 length is 11 residues. CDR3 protein: CATNRNTEAFF. CDR3 DNA sequence: TGTGCCACAAACAGAAACACTGAAGCTTTCTTT.